The clone carrying this T cell receptor (beta chain) was observed at least ten times. Its antigen is unidentified. The data originate from a study of T cells in Graves' hyperthyroidism and ophthalmopathy. An absence of ophthalmopathy progression within 18 months meant stable Graves' hyperthyroidism. Overall study results and limits: Ophthalmopathy was identified by the model a median about 6.4 months ahead of onset. Appearing also in blood were most of the thyroid clonotypes expanded above 0.001.

CDR1 and CDR2 (germline): WSHSY, SAAADI. This CDR3 is built from 18 residues. V shed 4 bases and J 0 bases; nucleotides not matched to a gene: 9. Regions amplified from RNA transcripts were the TCR beta CDR3 regions. The study used the HTBI primer set for a first-round RT-PCR of the TCR CDR3. TCRdb re-derived calls from the multiplex PCR reads in MiXCR, one entry per CDR3 protein. The data show about 400,000 distinct CDR3 sequences, roughly an eighth seen once. The chain combines TRBV10-2 with TRBJ2-3; 11 nucleotides agree with TRBD2. Specimen: blood. The sequence was collected from a woman between 18 and 30 years old with Graves' hyperthyroidism. CDR3 sequence: CASSGTGTSGSSTDTQYF. In nucleotides, the CDR3 is TGCGCCAGCAGTGGCACCGGGACTAGCGGAAGTAGCACAGATACGCAGTATTTT.